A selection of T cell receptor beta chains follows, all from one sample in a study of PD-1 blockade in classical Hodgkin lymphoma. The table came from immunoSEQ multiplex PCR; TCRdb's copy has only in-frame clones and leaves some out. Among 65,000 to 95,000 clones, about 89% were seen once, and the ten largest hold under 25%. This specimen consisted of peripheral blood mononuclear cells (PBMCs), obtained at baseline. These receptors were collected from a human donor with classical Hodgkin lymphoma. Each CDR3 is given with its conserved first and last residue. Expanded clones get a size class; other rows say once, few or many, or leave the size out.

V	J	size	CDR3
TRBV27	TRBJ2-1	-	CASSQEGSNEQFF
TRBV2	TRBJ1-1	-	CASSAGTGSEAFF
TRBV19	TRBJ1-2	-	CASKSGGGYTF
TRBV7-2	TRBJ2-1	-	CASSPLGTGSYNEQFF
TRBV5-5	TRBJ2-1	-	CASSFGGNTHNEQFF
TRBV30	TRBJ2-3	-	CAWTGGMGDTQYF
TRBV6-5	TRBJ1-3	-	CASSYATGFENTIYF
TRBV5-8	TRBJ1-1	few	CASSPGTPVKHTEAFF
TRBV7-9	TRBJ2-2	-	CASSPPYRDTGELFF
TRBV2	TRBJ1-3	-	CASSGGNSGNTIYF
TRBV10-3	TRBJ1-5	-	CAISGGDSNQPQHF
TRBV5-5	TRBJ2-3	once	CASSLLGLEVADTQYF
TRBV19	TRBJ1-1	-	CATSTDRGPEAFF
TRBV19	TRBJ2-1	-	CASSNPGQGAAEQFF
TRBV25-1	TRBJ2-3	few	CASSDDEDVRDTQYF
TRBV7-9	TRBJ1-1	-	CASSYSDRPEAFF
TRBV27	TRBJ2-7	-	CASSPQGAWVYEQYF
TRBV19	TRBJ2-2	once	CASSIARQRTTTGELFF